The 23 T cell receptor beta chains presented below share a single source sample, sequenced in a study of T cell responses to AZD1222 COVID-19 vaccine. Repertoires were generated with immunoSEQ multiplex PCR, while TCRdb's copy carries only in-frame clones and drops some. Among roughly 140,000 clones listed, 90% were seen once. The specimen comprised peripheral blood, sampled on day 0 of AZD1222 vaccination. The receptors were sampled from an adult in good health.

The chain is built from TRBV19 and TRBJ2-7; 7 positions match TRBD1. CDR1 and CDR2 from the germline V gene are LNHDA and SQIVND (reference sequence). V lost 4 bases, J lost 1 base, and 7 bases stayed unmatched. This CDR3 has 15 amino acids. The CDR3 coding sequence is TGTGCCAGTAGTAAACAGGGGCTTAGGTCCTACGAGCAGTACTTC. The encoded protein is CASSKQGLRSYEQYF.

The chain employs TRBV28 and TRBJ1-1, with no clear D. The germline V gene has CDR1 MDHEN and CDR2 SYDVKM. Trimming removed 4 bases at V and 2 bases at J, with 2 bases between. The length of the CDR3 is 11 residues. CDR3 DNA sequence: TGTGCCAGCAGTTCTAACACTGAAGCTTTCTTT. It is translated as CASSSNTEAFF.

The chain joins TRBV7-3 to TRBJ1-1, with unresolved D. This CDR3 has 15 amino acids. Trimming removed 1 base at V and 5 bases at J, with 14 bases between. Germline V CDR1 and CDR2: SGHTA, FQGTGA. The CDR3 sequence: CASSLNAGGRTEAFF. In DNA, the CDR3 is TGTGCCAGCAGCTTAAACGCGGGAGGAAGGACTGAAGCTTTCTTT.

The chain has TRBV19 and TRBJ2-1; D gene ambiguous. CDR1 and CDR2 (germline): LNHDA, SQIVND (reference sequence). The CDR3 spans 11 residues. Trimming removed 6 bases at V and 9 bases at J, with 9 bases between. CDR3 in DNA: TGTGCCAGTAGCCCCGCGACTGAGCAGTTCTTC. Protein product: CASSPATEQFF. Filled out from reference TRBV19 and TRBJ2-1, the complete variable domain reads DGGITQSPKYLFRKEGQNVTLSCEQNLNHDAMYWYRQDPGQGLRLIYYSQIVNDFQKGDIAEGYSVSREKKESFPLTVTSAQKNPTAFYLCASSPATEQFFGPGTRLTVL.

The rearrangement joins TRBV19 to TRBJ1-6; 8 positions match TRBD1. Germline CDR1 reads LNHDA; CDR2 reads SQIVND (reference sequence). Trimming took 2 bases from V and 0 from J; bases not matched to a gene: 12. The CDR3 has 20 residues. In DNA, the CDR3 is TGTGCCAGTAGTATAAACCCGTGGACAGGGACTAGCTCCTATAATTCACCCCTCCACTTT. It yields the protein CASSINPWTGTSSYNSPLHF.

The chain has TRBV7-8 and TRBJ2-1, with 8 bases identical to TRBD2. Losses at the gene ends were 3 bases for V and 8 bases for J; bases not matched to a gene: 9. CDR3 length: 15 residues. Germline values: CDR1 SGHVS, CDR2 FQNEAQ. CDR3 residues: CASSFAGTSLDEQFF. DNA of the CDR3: TGTGCCAGCAGCTTCGCAGGGACTAGTCTCGATGAGCAGTTCTTC.

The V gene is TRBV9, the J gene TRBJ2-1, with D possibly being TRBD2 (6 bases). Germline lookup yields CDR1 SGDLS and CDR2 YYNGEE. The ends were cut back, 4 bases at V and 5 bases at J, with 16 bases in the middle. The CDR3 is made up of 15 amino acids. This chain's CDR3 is CASSTWRAAHNEQFF. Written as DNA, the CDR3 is TGTGCCAGCAGCACTTGGAGGGCCGCCCACAATGAGCAGTTCTTC.

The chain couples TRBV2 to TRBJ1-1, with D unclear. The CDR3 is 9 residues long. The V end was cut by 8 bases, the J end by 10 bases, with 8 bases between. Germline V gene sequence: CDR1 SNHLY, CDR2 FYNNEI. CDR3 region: CASGRGAFF. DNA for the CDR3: TGTGCCAGCGGACGGGGAGCTTTCTTT.

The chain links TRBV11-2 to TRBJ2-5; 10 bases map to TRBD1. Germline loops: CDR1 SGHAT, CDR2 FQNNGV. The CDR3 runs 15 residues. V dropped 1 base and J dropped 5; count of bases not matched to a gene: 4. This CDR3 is CASSLGTGGRETQYF. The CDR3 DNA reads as TGTGCCAGCAGCTTAGGGACAGGGGGACGTGAGACCCAGTACTTC.

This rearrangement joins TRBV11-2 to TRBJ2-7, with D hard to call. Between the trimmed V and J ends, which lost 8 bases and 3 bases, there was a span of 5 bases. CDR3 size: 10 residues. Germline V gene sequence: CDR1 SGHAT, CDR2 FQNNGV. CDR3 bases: TGTGCCAGCGCGCACTACGAGCAGTACTTC. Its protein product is CASAHYEQYF.

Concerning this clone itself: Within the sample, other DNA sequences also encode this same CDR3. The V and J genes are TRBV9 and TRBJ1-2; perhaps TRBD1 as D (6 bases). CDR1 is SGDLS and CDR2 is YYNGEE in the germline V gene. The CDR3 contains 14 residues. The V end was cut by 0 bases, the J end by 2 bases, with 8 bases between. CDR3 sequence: CASSVGGGNYGYTF. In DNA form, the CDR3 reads TGTGCCAGCAGCGTAGGAGGGGGGAACTATGGCTACACCTTC.

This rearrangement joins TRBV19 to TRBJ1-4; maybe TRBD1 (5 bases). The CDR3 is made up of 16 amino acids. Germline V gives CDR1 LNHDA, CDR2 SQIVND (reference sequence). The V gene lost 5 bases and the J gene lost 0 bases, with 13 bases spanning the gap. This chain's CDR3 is CASSWVGPATNEKLFF. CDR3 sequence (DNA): TGTGCCAGTAGTTGGGTGGGGCCCGCAACTAATGAAAAACTGTTTTTT. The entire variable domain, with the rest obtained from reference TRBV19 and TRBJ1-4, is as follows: DGGITQSPKYLFRKEGQNVTLSCEQNLNHDAMYWYRQDPGQGLRLIYYSQIVNDFQKGDIAEGYSVSREKKESFPLTVTSAQKNPTAFYLCASSWVGPATNEKLFFGSGTQLSVL.

This CDR3 is CASSYGLLAEAFF. In DNA, the CDR3 is TGTGCCAGCAGTTACGGGTTACTGGCTGAAGCTTTCTTT. The chain recombines TRBV6-2 or TRBV6-3 with TRBJ1-1; D ambiguous. Per germline, CDR1 MNHEY and CDR2 SVGEGT. With 2 bases removed from V and 6 bases from J, the gap between germline ends came to 10 bases. The CDR3 covers 13 residues.

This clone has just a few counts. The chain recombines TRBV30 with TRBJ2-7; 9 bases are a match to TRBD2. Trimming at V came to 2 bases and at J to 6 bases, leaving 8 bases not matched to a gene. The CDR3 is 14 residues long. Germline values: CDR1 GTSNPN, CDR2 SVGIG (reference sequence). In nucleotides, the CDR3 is TGTGCCTGGAGTTACGGACTAGCGAGGCCCGAGCAGTACTTC. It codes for CAWSYGLARPEQYF.

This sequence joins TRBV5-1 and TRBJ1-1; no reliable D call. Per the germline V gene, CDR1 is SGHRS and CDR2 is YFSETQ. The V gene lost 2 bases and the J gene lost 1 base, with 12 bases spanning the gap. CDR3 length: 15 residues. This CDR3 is CASSLVTASNTEAFF. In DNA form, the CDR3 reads TGCGCCAGCAGCTTAGTGACCGCTTCGAACACTGAAGCTTTCTTT.

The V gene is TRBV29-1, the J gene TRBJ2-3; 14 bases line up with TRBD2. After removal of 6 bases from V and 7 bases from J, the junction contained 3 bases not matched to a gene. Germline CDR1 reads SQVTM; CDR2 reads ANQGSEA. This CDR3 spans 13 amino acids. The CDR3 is CSVTSGGGNTQYF. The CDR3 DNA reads TGCAGCGTGACTAGCGGGGGGGGAAATACGCAGTATTTT.

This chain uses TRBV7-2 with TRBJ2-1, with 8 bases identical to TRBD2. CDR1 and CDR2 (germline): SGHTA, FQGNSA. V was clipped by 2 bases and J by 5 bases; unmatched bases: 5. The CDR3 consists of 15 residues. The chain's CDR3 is CASSLRVAGNNEQFF. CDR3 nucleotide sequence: TGTGCCAGCAGCTTAAGGGTAGCGGGGAACAATGAGCAGTTCTTC.

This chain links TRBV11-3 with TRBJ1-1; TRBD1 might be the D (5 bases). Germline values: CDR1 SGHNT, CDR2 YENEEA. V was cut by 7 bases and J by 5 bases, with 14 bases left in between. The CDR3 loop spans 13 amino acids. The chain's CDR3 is CASMGRVGTEAFF. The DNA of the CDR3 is TGTGCCAGCATGGGGCGGGTCGGGACTGAAGCTTTCTTT.

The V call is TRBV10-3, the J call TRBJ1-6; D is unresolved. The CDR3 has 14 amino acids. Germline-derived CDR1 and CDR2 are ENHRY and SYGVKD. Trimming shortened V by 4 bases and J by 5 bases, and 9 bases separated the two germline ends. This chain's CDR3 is CAISVGQNNSPLHF. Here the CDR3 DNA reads TGTGCCATCAGTGTGGGTCAGAATAATTCACCCCTCCACTTT.

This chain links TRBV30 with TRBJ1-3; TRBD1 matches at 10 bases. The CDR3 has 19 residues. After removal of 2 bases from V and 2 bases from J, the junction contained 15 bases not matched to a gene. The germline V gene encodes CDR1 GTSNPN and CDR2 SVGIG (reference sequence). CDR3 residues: CAWSQRPFRQGAAGNTIYF. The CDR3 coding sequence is TGTGCCTGGAGTCAGCGCCCTTTTCGACAGGGGGCGGCTGGAAACACCATATATTTT.

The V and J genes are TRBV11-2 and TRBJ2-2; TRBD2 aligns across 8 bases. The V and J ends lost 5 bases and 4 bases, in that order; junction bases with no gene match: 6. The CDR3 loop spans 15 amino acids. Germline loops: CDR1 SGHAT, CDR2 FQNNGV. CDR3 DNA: TGTGCCAGCAGCCAGGGGCGGGGGGTCACCGGGGAGCTGTTTTTT. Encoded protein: CASSQGRGVTGELFF.

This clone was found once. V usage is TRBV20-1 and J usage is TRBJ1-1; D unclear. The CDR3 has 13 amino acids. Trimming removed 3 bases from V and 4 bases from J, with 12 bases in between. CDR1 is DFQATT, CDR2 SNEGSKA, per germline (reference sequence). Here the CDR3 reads CSASSYPATEAFF. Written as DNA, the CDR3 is TGCAGTGCTAGTTCTTATCCGGCCACTGAAGCTTTCTTT.

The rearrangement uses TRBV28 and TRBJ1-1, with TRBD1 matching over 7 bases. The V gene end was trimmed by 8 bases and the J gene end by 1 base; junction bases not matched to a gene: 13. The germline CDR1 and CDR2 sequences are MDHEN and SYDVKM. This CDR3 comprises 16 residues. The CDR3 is CASGRRGPVGNTEAFF. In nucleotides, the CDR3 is TGTGCCAGCGGAAGGAGGGGGCCCGTCGGGAACACTGAAGCTTTCTTT.